This TCR beta chain was sequenced for a study of T cell changes during pregnancy in multiple sclerosis. This clone was counted at least ten times. The CDR3 has 14 amino acids. The germline V and J ends were trimmed by 6 bases and 10 bases, with 16 bases remaining between them. Germline V gives CDR1 SGHTA, CDR2 FQGTGA. TCRdb keeps only in-frame clones here, not all; method: immunoSEQ multiplex PCR. The sample contains more than 75,000 clones, about 93% of which appear only once. This sequence was found in a female donor with multiple sclerosis, enrolled in a pregnancy study. Sequencing was performed on peripheral blood, taken in the first trimester of pregnancy. V usage is TRBV7-3 and J usage is TRBJ1-6, with a weak D call TRBD1 (6 bases). The CDR3 is CASSSTGSRSPLHF. CDR3 sequence (DNA): TGTGCCAGCAGTTCTACAGGGTCTCGGTCACCCCTCCACTTT. Supplemented by reference TRBV7-3 and TRBJ1-6, the full variable domain reads GAGVSQTPSNKVTEKGKYVELRCDPISGHTALYWYRQSLGQGPEFLIYFQGTGAADDSGLPNDRFFAVRPEGSVSTLKIQRTERGDSAVYLCASSSTGSRSPLHFGNGTRLTVT.